Listed below are T cell receptor beta chains from one sample, sequenced in a study of post-analysis software for immune sequencing data. A single record per CDR3 protein comes from TCRdb applying MiXCR to the PCR reads. The table shows some 690,000 distinct CDR3 sequences, with roughly three fifths occurring only once. The sample taken for sequencing was blood. The receptor source for this set is a girl aged 2-15 years with multiple sclerosis. The CDR3 runs from the conserved cysteine through the conserved F or W. A D gene is named only where the DNA matches it firmly. Only part of the rows carry a size: once, few, many, or a class if the clone is expanded.

J,V,size,D,CDR3,DNA
TRBJ2-1,TRBV5-5,NA,NA,CASSFRGLDEQFF,TGTGCCAGCAGCTTTAGGGGGTTAGATGAGCAGTTCTTC
TRBJ2-1,TRBV27,few,TRBD2,CASSLERGYYNEQFF,TGTGCCAGCAGCCTTGAGCGGGGGTACTACAATGAGCAGTTCTTC
TRBJ2-5,TRBV7-2,few,NA,CASSLRRTQYF,TGTGCCAGCAGTCTGAGGAGGACCCAGTACTTC
TRBJ2-3,TRBV29-1,NA,NA,CSVEGQRGDTQYF,TGCAGCGTTGAAGGTCAAAGAGGCGATACGCAGTATTTT
TRBJ2-2,TRBV6-5,few,TRBD2,CASSLGLFSGELFF,TGTGCCAGCAGTTTGGGACTATTCAGCGGGGAGCTGTTTTTT
TRBJ2-3,TRBV7-6,NA,TRBD2,CASSFPLPGGLVSTDTQYF,TGTGCCAGCAGCTTCCCCCTACCGGGGGGGCTAGTCAGCACAGATACGCAGTATTTT
TRBJ1-1,TRBV6-2/TRBV6-3,once,NA,CASSYPVLAGNTEAFF,TGTGCCAGCAGTTACCCCGTCTTGGCAGGGAACACTGAAGCTTTCTTT
TRBJ2-6,TRBV12-3/TRBV12-4,few,NA,CASSFHGANVLTF,TGTGCCAGCAGTTTTCATGGGGCCAACGTCCTGACTTTC
TRBJ2-3,TRBV6-6,NA,NA,CASTRLGGASDTQYF,TGTGCCAGCACGCGGTTGGGGGGGGCCTCAGATACGCAGTATTTT
TRBJ1-1,TRBV29-1,NA,TRBD1,CSVPQGAFSTEAFF,TGCAGCGTACCACAGGGGGCATTCAGCACTGAAGCTTTCTTT
TRBJ2-1,TRBV20-1,NA,TRBD2,CSAGGAGGTYNEQFF,TGCAGTGCTGGGGGAGCGGGGGGAACCTACAATGAGCAGTTCTTC
TRBJ2-5,TRBV10-3,NA,NA,CAISESNGVETQYF,TGCGCCATCAGTGAGTCTAACGGGGTAGAGACCCAGTACTTC
TRBJ2-7,TRBV24-1,NA,NA,CATSDATYEWVNEQYF,TGTGCCACCAGTGATGCGACCTATGAATGGGTCAATGAGCAGTACTTC
TRBJ2-7,TRBV14,once,TRBD1,CASSQQGGAGYEQYF,TGTGCCAGCAGCCAGCAAGGGGGCGCAGGCTACGAGCAGTACTTC
TRBJ2-2,TRBV5-1,NA,NA,CAGLDGNTGELFF,TGCGCCGGCCTAGACGGGAACACCGGGGAGCTGTTTTTT
TRBJ1-1,TRBV6-1,NA,NA,CASSAETGAGTEAFF,TGTGCCAGCAGTGCCGAGACAGGTGCCGGCACTGAAGCTTTCTTT
TRBJ2-1,TRBV20-1,NA,TRBD2,CSAPISGGYYNEQFF,TGCAGTGCTCCGATAAGCGGGGGGTATTACAATGAGCAGTTCTTC
TRBJ2-1,TRBV29-1,NA,NA,CSVETLGSSYNEQFF,TGCAGCGTTGAGACGCTTGGGAGCTCCTACAATGAGCAGTTCTTC
TRBJ1-5,TRBV6-2/TRBV6-3,NA,NA,CASSLQGPPQPQHF,TGTGCCAGCAGTCTACAGGGCCCCCCTCAGCCCCAGCATTTT
TRBJ2-7,TRBV20-1,once,TRBD1,CSARSQGFYEQYF,TGCAGTGCTAGGTCACAGGGGTTCTACGAGCAGTACTTC
TRBJ1-2,TRBV12-3/TRBV12-4,NA,TRBD1,CASTSTGWDYGYTF,TGTGCCAGCACCTCGACAGGGTGGGACTATGGCTACACCTTC
TRBJ1-1,TRBV9,few,TRBD1,CASSGGTGGRGEAFF,TGTGCCAGCAGCGGAGGGACAGGGGGCAGGGGTGAAGCTTTCTTT
TRBJ2-3,TRBV20-1,NA,TRBD2,CSAVTSGPTDTQYF,TGCAGTGCTGTGACTAGCGGCCCCACAGATACGCAGTATTTT
TRBJ2-7,TRBV15,few,NA,CATSRGTDGAQYF,TGTGCCACCAGCAGGGGGACTGACGGTGCGCAGTACTTC
TRBJ2-7,TRBV12-5,NA,NA,CASGTSLYEQYF,TGTGCTAGTGGGACTTCACTCTACGAGCAGTACTTC
TRBJ2-5,TRBV20-1,NA,TRBD2,CSARDYLQTSEMQETQYF,TGCAGTGCTAGAGATTATCTCCAGACTAGCGAGATGCAAGAGACCCAGTACTTC
TRBJ2-1,TRBV29-1,NA,TRBD2,CSVEDSGTSGLNEQFF,TGCAGCGTTGAAGATTCGGGGACTAGCGGGTTGAATGAGCAGTTCTTC
TRBJ2-7,TRBV10-3,once,NA,CAISDPGLTRYEQYF,TGTGCCATCAGTGACCCCGGACTAACTAGATACGAGCAGTACTTC
TRBJ2-6,TRBV2,NA,TRBD2,CASSPGGGSSGANVLTF,TGTGCCAGCAGTCCGGGCGGGGGGTCCTCTGGGGCCAACGTCCTGACTTTC
TRBJ2-1,TRBV5-1,few,NA,CASSLPTPSYNEQFF,TGCGCCAGCAGCTTACCCACGCCCTCCTACAATGAGCAGTTCTTC
TRBJ2-5,TRBV29-1,NA,NA,CGVSLLETQYF,TGCGGCGTCTCCCTACTAGAGACCCAGTACTTC
TRBJ2-3,TRBV12-3/TRBV12-4,NA,NA,CASYAGRSNTQYF,TGTGCCAGTTATGCAGGGAGGTCGAATACGCAGTATTTT
TRBJ2-7,TRBV10-1,NA,TRBD2,CASSESLAGVNINEQYF,TGCGCCAGCAGTGAAAGCCTAGCGGGAGTTAACATCAACGAGCAGTACTTC